Sequencing of this TCR beta chain was carried out in a study of cytomegalovirus exposure and HLA in healthy donors. Donors likely had unrecorded immune exposures despite being nominally healthy when sampled. To note about this clone: Antigen unknown.

V was shortened by 5 bases and J by 0 bases, with 17 bases between the two germline ends. CDR1 LNHDA and CDR2 SQIVND come from the germline V gene (reference sequence). The CDR3 length is 17 residues. The PCR had 60 Vbeta and 13 Jbeta primers. This table comes from immunoSEQ multiplex PCR, and its TCRdb copy is limited to in-frame clones, with some not included. The table shows some 190,000 clones, with less than 85% occurring only once. Regarding the study as a whole: Three CMV-associated chains were confirmed in vitro to be specific for CMV antigens. The study designated 150 or so TCR beta chains cytomegalovirus-associated.

The specimen sequenced was PBMCs. This clonotype originated in a boy aged 2 to 9 in good health and CMV-seronegative. The V gene is TRBV19, the J gene TRBJ1-5; D is undetermined. The CDR3 loop reads CASSVWAALDSNQPQHF. For the CDR3, the DNA is TGTGCCAGTAGTGTCTGGGCTGCGCTCGATAGCAATCAGCCCCAGCATTTT.